The 16 T cell receptor beta chains given below trace back to one sample, sequenced in a study of shared clonotypes between healthy human individuals. The assay was immunoSEQ multiplex PCR, and TCRdb's table has in-frame clones only and misses some. The sample lists about 120,000 clones; over 65% were seen once. Sequencing was done on a sample of memory CD8+ T cells sorted from blood. Subset given: CD45RO+ cells pooled with CCR7-negative TemRA cells. These receptors were taken from a woman in her twenties or thirties in good health.

The chain recombines TRBV4-1 with TRBJ2-7; 7 bases align to TRBD2. The length of the CDR3 is 15 residues. The V gene end was trimmed by 4 bases and the J gene end by 3 bases; junction bases not matched to a gene: 9. Germline CDR1 and CDR2: MGHRA and YSYEKL. The CDR3, as DNA: TGCGCCAGCAGCCTCGATAGTTCGGGAGGCTACGAGCAGTACTTC. It specifies CASSLDSSGGYEQYF.

V usage is TRBV19 and J usage is TRBJ2-4; D gene ambiguous. The germline V and J ends were trimmed by 6 bases and 6 bases, with 9 bases remaining between them. The CDR3 spans 12 residues. Germline assignment: CDR1 LNHDA and CDR2 SQIVND (reference sequence). The CDR3 sequence: CASSMKGNIQYF. For the CDR3, the DNA is TGTGCCAGTAGCATGAAGGGAAACATTCAGTACTTC.

The chain joins TRBV9 to TRBJ1-1, with D perhaps matching TRBD1 (5 bases). CDR3 size: 15 residues. V lost 0 bases, J lost 4 bases, and 13 bases lay in between. Germline CDR1 is SGDLS and CDR2 is YYNGEE. The CDR3 DNA reads as TGTGCCAGCAGCGTAGCGGGGGGGTCGGGCACTGAAGCTTTCTTT. Its protein is CASSVAGGSGTEAFF.

The V call is TRBV2, the J call TRBJ2-1; maybe TRBD2 (6 bases). V was cut by 9 bases and J by 6 bases, with 15 bases left in between. Germline-derived CDR1 and CDR2 are SNHLY and FYNNEI. This CDR3 has 13 residues. CDR3 sequence (DNA): TGTGCCAGAGGGGCGAGGGACTCCAATGAGCAGTTCTTC. Its translation: CARGARDSNEQFF.

The chain links TRBV19 to TRBJ2-1, with 7 nucleotides matching TRBD1. Trimming removed 6 bases from V and 6 bases from J; junction bases left unmatched: 20. The CDR3 is 18 amino acids. The germline V gene has CDR1 LNHDA and CDR2 SQIVND (reference sequence). In nucleotides, the CDR3 is TGTGCCAGTAGGATGAACCGCACAGGGGACGTTAGGGTCAATGAGCAGTTCTTC. Protein: CASRMNRTGDVRVNEQFF.

The chain is built from TRBV9 and TRBJ2-2; 7 bases align to TRBD2. V was clipped by 4 bases and J by 8 bases; unmatched bases: 11. The CDR3 has 15 residues. Germline CDR1 SGDLS, CDR2 YYNGEE. This CDR3 reads CASSPLGGSRGELFF. The CDR3 bases are TGTGCCAGCAGCCCACTGGGGGGGAGCCGTGGGGAGCTGTTTTTT.

This chain joins TRBV27 and TRBJ2-7; 11 bases agree with TRBD2. This CDR3 comprises 16 residues. V trimming: 0 bases; J trimming: 2 bases; junction bases outside the gene matches: 3. CDR1 MNHEY and CDR2 SMNVEV come from the germline V gene (reference sequence). CDR3 sequence (DNA): TGTGCCAGCAGTTTATCGGTGACTAGCGGGGCCTACGAGCAGTACTTC. It encodes CASSLSVTSGAYEQYF.

The chain links TRBV28 to TRBJ2-7; 11 bases align to TRBD2. CDR1 is MDHEN and CDR2 is SYDVKM in the germline V gene. The V segment lost 4 bases and the J segment 2 bases; nucleotides outside the gene matches: 16. The CDR3 has 19 amino acids. CDR3 in DNA: TGTGCCAGCAGTTCTGGGGCTAGCGGGAGGACCGGGCCTCCCTACGAGCAGTACTTC. This gives the protein CASSSGASGRTGPPYEQYF.

The chain recombines TRBV11-2 with TRBJ2-5; TRBD2 might be the D (5 bases). Germline CDR1 and CDR2: SGHAT and FQNNGV. The CDR3 sequence is 13 residues long. V lost 1 base and J 5 bases, leaving 8 bases between the germline ends. The CDR3 DNA sequence: TGTGCCAGCAGCTTAGGAGGGTACGAGACCCAGTACTTC. Residues: CASSLGGYETQYF.

Only a few counts were recorded for this clone. The chain combines TRBV6-5 with TRBJ1-1; no clear D gene. CDR1 MNHEY and CDR2 SVGAGI come from the germline V gene. This CDR3 contains 12 residues. Trimming took off 4 bases at V and 1 base at J, with 4 bases between the two ends. The CDR3 coding sequence is TGTGCCAGCAGTTCGTGGAACACTGAAGCTTTCTTT. It translates to CASSSWNTEAFF.

V is TRBV2 and J is TRBJ1-5; D is uncertain. The germline CDR1 and CDR2 sequences are SNHLY and FYNNEI. Trimming took 2 bases from V and 6 from J, leaving 11 bases between them. The CDR3 extends over 14 amino acids. CDR3 bases: TGTGCCAGCAGTGAACAAAGTGTCGGTCAGCCCCAGCATTTT. Protein product: CASSEQSVGQPQHF.

This clone was found a few times. The chain employs TRBV27 and TRBJ2-6; a weak D match, TRBD1 (5 bases). This CDR3 is built from 18 residues. V was shortened by 4 bases and J by 0 bases, with 16 bases between the two germline ends. Germline-derived CDR1 and CDR2 are MNHEY and SMNVEV (reference sequence). CDR3 loop: CASSSEQERLSGANVLTF. The CDR3 nucleotides read TGTGCCAGCAGTTCAGAACAGGAAAGACTCTCTGGGGCCAACGTCCTGACTTTC.

The chain recombines TRBV6-5 with TRBJ1-2; tentative D call: TRBD1 (6 bases). CDR3 size: 13 residues. Trimming cost V 6 bases and J 0 bases, with 8 bases left between them. Germline V gives CDR1 MNHEY, CDR2 SVGAGI. In DNA, the CDR3 is TGTGCCAGCAGAGGACAGACTAACTATGGCTACACCTTC. Translating it yields CASRGQTNYGYTF.

This rearrangement joins TRBV19 to TRBJ2-5; 8 positions agree with TRBD2. Germline trimming cut 4 bases from V and 2 bases from J; bases unmatched to any gene: 3. Germline assignment: CDR1 LNHDA and CDR2 SQIVND (reference sequence). The CDR3 contains 14 residues. The CDR3 is CASSTASGQETQYF. Here the CDR3 DNA reads TGTGCCAGTAGTACGGCTAGCGGGCAAGAGACCCAGTACTTC.

Ten or more counts support this clone. The sample contains more than one DNA sequence encoding this CDR3. The chain uses TRBV13 and TRBJ2-1, with D perhaps TRBD2 (5 bases). V lost 1 base and J lost 4, with 5 bases in between. This CDR3 comprises 13 residues. CDR1 is PRHDT, CDR2 FYEKMQ, per germline (reference sequence). The CDR3 DNA is TGTGCCAGCAGCTTAGAGCGGTACAATGAGCAGTTCTTC. Its translation: CASSLERYNEQFF.

V gene TRBV9 combines with J gene TRBJ2-3; possibly TRBD1 for D (6 bases). The CDR3 covers 16 residues. Per germline, CDR1 SGDLS and CDR2 YYNGEE. Between the trimmed V and J ends, which lost 3 bases and 1 base, there was a span of 15 bases. CDR3 amino acids: CASSDHRVMGTDTQYF. CDR3 nucleotide sequence: TGTGCCAGCAGCGATCACAGGGTTATGGGCACAGATACGCAGTATTTT. Supplemented by reference TRBV9 and TRBJ2-3, the full variable domain reads DSGVTQTPKHLITATGQRVTLRCSPRSGDLSVYWYQQSLDQGLQFLIQYYNGEERAKGNILERFSAQQFPDLHSELNLSSLELGDSALYFCASSDHRVMGTDTQYFGPGTRLTVL.